This TCR beta chain was captured by sequencing in a study of molecular identifiers for immune sequencing clone quantification (dated by TCRdb to the late 2010s). General notes on the study: For a replicate experiment, RNA from roughly 20,000 or 100,000 naive CD8 T cells was divided into five aliquots, of which four were sequenced. This methods study benchmarked molecular-identifier clustering-based TCR repertoire sequencing (MIDCIRS) and TCR RNA copy counting, using CD8 T cells to do so.

Libraries of naive CD8 T cells were generated from roughly 20,000 to 1,000,000 sorted cells, with 10%, 30% or 50% of the purified RNA used. Naive CD8 T cells were FACS-sorted as CD8+CD4-CCR7+CD45RA+ on a BD FACSAria II into RLT Plus buffer. Roughly ten TCR copies' worth of Jurkat RNA were spiked into roughly 19,000-1,000,000 naive CD8 T cell samples to test detection sensitivity. Enrichment of CD8 T cells was performed with RosetteSep CD8+ T Cell Enrichment Cocktail and Ficoll-Paque, after which ACK red cell lysis was carried out. The library came from PCR. Sequencing used an Illumina HiSeq 4000. Bulk TCR libraries were made following a previously described method, with the TCR primers given in Table S5. Total RNA was purified with the Qiagen AllPrep DNA/RNA kit. Before any analysis, reads coming from multiple sequencing runs of the same library were combined into one pool. For the original study's pipeline: Reads were retained only if their TCR constant sequence matched exactly, and those retained reads were trimmed to 150 nt and grouped according to their 12-nt molecular barcodes. Reads inside each barcode group were sub-clustered using a 15% Levenshtein threshold, and a quality-weighted consensus sequence was constructed for each RNA molecule. Non-functional sequences were removed, as were lower-count sequences one edit away from another. Barcode sub-clusters with fewer than 20% of the maximum read count were removed, based on fitting two negative binomial distributions. Using fastp at Q25 and MiXCR, TCRdb reprocessed the public reads and kept productive beta chains. Every distinct CDR3 protein forms one entry, paired with its most common genes and DNA. Here the V and J calls rest on TCRdb's processing, not on the authors' analysis. The sample table records under 600,000 distinct CDR3 sequences; about a fifth of these occur just once. Jointly, the top ten make up about 0.8% of the sample.

The paper's findings and limits, for the study overall: Naive libraries contained spiked-in Jurkat TCR RNA (more than 9 copies' worth), which is not part of the donor repertoire. In CMV-specific effector cells, over 99% of molecules were held by clones above 20 RNA copies, whereas under 1% of molecules were held by such clones in naive cells. When barcode sub-clustering was not used, chimeric consensus sequences inflated TCR diversity, with chimeras reaching as high as 47%. Identical TCR molecules sharing a barcode could cause highly expanded clone sizes to be underestimated. Even against a background of some 920,000 naive CD8 T cells, spiked-in Jurkat TCR RNA amounting to a single cell's worth was reported to be detectable. Modeling indicated approximately 2.7 TCR RNA copies recovered per cell, compared with 9 to 10 by digital PCR, which implies a capture efficiency of approximately 30%.

This clonotype was counted between two and nine times. Its antigen remains undetermined. Within one base of it there is no much larger clone, and no base qualities were kept. Sequencing input: naive CD8+ T cells from blood, with Jurkat cell RNA spiked in. The cell subset or site tag for this specimen amounts to: FACS-sorted CD8+CD4-CCR7+CD45RA+ naive T cells. This receptor was obtained from a human donor in good health. Some libraries in this study had Jurkat cell RNA spiked in.

The CDR3: CASSQESGGGGYNEQFF. The nucleotide sequence reads as follows: TGCGCCAGCAGCCAAGAATCCGGCGGGGGGGGATACAATGAGCAGTTCTTC. The rearranged segments are TRBV4-1 and TRBJ2-1; 9 central bases correspond to TRBD2. After removal of 0 bases from V and 4 bases from J, the junction retains 7 bases not matched to a gene. Measured from the cysteine to the phenylalanine, the CDR3 is 17 residues long. Only the CDR3 DNA is retained, 51 bases long and in frame from the first base. From the germline V gene, CDR1 is MGHRA and CDR2 is YSYEKL.